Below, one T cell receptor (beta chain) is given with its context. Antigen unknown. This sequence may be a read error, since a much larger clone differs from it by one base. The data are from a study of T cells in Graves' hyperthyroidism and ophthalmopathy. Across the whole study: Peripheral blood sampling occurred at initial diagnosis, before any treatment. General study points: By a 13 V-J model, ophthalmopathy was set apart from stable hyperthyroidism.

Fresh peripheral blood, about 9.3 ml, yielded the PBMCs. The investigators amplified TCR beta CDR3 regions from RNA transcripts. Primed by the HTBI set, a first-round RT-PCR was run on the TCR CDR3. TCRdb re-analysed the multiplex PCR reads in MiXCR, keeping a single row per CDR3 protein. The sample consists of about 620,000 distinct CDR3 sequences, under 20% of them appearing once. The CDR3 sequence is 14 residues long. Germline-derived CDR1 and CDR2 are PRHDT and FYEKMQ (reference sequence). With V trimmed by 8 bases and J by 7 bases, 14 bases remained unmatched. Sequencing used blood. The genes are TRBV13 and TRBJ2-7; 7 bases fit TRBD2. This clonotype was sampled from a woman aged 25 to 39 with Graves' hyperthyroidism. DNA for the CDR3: TGTGCCAGCTCCGGGGAGGGAGGGCTCGATGAGCAGTACTTC. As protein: CASSGEGGLDEQYF.